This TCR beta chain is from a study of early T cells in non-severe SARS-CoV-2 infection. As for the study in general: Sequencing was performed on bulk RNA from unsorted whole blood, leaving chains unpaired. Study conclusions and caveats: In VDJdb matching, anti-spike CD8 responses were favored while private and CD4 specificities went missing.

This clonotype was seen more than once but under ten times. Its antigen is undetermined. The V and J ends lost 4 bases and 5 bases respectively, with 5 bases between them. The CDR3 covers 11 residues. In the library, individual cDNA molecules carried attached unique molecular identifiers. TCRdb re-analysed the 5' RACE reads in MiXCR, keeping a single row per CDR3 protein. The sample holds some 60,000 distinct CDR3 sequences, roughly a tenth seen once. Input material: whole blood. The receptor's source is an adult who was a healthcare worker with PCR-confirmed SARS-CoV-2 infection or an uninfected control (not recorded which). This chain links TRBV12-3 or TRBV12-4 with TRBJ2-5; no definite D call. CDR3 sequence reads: CASSYSETQYF. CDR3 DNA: TGTGCCAGCAGTTACTCGGAGACCCAGTACTTC.